The 24 T cell receptor beta chains presented below share a single source sample, sequenced in a study of hypomethylating agent response in myelodysplastic syndrome (TCRdb year 2021). To prepare the library, the immunoSEQ multiplex PCR assay was applied. Here the immuneACCESS table is served through TCRdb, limited to in-frame sequences with V and J called. Missing clones are a known gap in these copies; in checked studies unresolved V genes cover under half, and the rest lacks a known reason. This sample lists fewer than 7,500 clones; around four fifths were detected once. The ten largest make up about a tenth of the sample. The source material was bone marrow, sampled before or after starting hypomethylating agent treatment for myelodysplastic syndrome (not recorded which). Source of these receptors: a human donor with myelodysplastic syndrome.

The CDR3 nucleotides read TGTGCCAGCAGTGACGTTAGCGCCGGCTACACCTTC. It specifies CASSDVSAGYTF. The V and J genes are TRBV6-4 and TRBJ1-2, with D uncertain. Looked up from germline, CDR1 is MRHNA and CDR2 is SNTAGT. This CDR3 has 12 residues. The V and J ends lost 2 bases and 8 bases respectively, with 9 bases between them.

This sequence joins TRBV9 and TRBJ2-3; D may be TRBD1 or TRBD2 (6 bases each). The CDR3 extends over 16 amino acids. Trimming left V 0 bases short and J 1 base short, with 12 bases between. Germline CDR1 is SGDLS and CDR2 is YYNGEE. CDR3 amino acids: CASSVGGAPGTDTQYF. The CDR3 DNA reads TGTGCCAGCAGCGTAGGGGGGGCCCCCGGCACAGATACGCAGTATTTT.

The rearrangement links TRBV20-1 to TRBJ1-1, with D possibly TRBD1 on 5 matching bases. The CDR3 covers 10 residues. In germline, CDR1 is DFQATT, CDR2 SNEGSKA (reference sequence). Deletions cut 3 bases from V and 7 bases from J, with 6 bases between. CDR3 protein: CSARRGEAFF. In DNA form, the CDR3 reads TGCAGTGCTAGGAGGGGTGAAGCTTTCTTT.

This chain uses TRBV19 with TRBJ2-5; D tentatively reads TRBD1 or TRBD2 (6 bases each). This CDR3 has 12 residues. V lost 9 bases to trimming and J lost 4 bases, with 12 bases between them. The germline gives CDR1 LNHDA, CDR2 SQIVND (reference sequence). CDR3 DNA sequence: TGTGCCAGGGGGGGCGCCCCAGAGACCCAGTACTTC. Translating gives CARGGAPETQYF.

The V and J genes are TRBV19 and TRBJ2-1; TRBD2 matches 7 bases. From germline, CDR1 is LNHDA and CDR2 SQIVND (reference sequence). After removal of 5 bases from V and 4 bases from J, the junction contained 2 bases not matched to a gene. This CDR3 has 13 residues. For the CDR3, the DNA is TGTGCCAGTAGTCGGGACTATTACAATGAGCAGTTCTTC. It codes for CASSRDYYNEQFF. Based on the CDR3 plus reference TRBV19 and TRBJ2-1, the full variable domain is DGGITQSPKYLFRKEGQNVTLSCEQNLNHDAMYWYRQDPGQGLRLIYYSQIVNDFQKGDIAEGYSVSREKKESFPLTVTSAQKNPTAFYLCASSRDYYNEQFFGPGTRLTVL.

The chain uses TRBV7-9 and TRBJ1-1; D gene ambiguous. The CDR3 length is 12 residues. Per germline, CDR1 SEHNR and CDR2 FQNEAQ (reference sequence). Trimming left V 3 bases short and J 5 bases short, with 7 bases between. The CDR3 spells CASSFLVTEAFF. The CDR3 coding sequence is TGTGCCAGCAGCTTCTTAGTGACTGAAGCTTTCTTT.

For the CDR3, the DNA is TGTGCCAGCAGCTTTGACCTAGGGTTCTCAAGCACAGATACGCAGTATTTT. It encodes CASSFDLGFSSTDTQYF. The V and J genes are TRBV7-2 and TRBJ2-3; no definite D call. CDR1 is SGHTA and CDR2 is FQGNSA in the germline V gene. The CDR3 runs 17 residues. V dropped 3 bases and J dropped 0 bases, with 16 bases sitting between them.

This clone was seen only a few times. The V gene is TRBV6-6, the J gene TRBJ2-2; no definite D call. Trimming stripped 0 bases from V and 9 bases from J, with 8 bases between. This CDR3 contains 13 residues. Germline CDR1 and CDR2: MNHNY and SVGAGI (reference sequence). CDR3 protein: CASSYSSVWELFF. The DNA for the CDR3 is TGTGCCAGCAGTTACTCGTCTGTGTGGGAGCTGTTTTTT.

The chain couples TRBV9 to TRBJ2-7, with D possibly TRBD2 on 6 matching bases. The V gene lost 1 base and the J gene lost 6 bases, with 35 bases spanning the gap. The CDR3 consists of 21 residues. Germline CDR1 reads SGDLS; CDR2 reads YYNGEE. CDR3 sequence: CASSVRSGRGPGDHLWSEQYV. The CDR3 DNA follows: TGTGCCAGCAGCGTAAGATCAGGTAGGGGCCCGGGGGACCACTTGTGGTCCGAGCAGTACGTC.

The chain couples TRBV5-1 to TRBJ2-3; the D is unclear. V dropped 5 bases and J dropped 2 bases, with 15 bases sitting between them. From germline, CDR1 is SGHRS and CDR2 YFSETQ. This CDR3 region has 15 residues. The CDR3 here is CASSSTRINTDTQYF. CDR3 bases: TGCGCCAGCAGTTCGACTCGAATCAACACAGATACGCAGTATTTT.

The gene calls are TRBV5-6 and TRBJ2-7, with D possibly being TRBD1 (6 bases). V dropped 4 bases and J dropped 3 bases, with 11 bases sitting between them. This CDR3 is 13 amino acids long. CDR1 and CDR2 from the germline V gene are SGHDT and YYEEEE. The CDR3 DNA follows: TGTGCCAGCAGCGACAGGATCCACTACGAGCAGTACTTC. Translation gives CASSDRIHYEQYF.

This sequence joins TRBV5-8 and TRBJ2-1, with a possible D match to TRBD2 (6 bases). Trimming left V 4 bases short and J 4 bases short, with 18 bases between. This CDR3 is 16 amino acids long. From germline, CDR1 is SGHTS and CDR2 YDEGEE. The CDR3 DNA reads TGTGCCAGCAGCCAAGAGAGCGGGTTCCAGTACAATGAGCAGTTCTTC. This encodes CASSQESGFQYNEQFF.

The rearrangement joins TRBV28 to TRBJ1-2; a possible D gene is TRBD1 (6 bases). The CDR3 consists of 12 residues. The V gene's germline CDR1 is MDHEN and CDR2 SYDVKM. The germline V and J ends were trimmed by 6 bases and 8 bases, with 13 bases remaining between them. This CDR3 is CASSQQGGGYTF. The CDR3 DNA is TGTGCCAGCAGCCAACAGGGCGGGGGCTACACCTTC.

The rearrangement uses TRBV10-3 and TRBJ2-4; 11 positions agree with TRBD1. Germline V lookup: CDR1 ENHRY, CDR2 SYGVKD. V dropped 10 bases and J dropped 7; count of bases not matched to a gene: 9. The CDR3 extends over 14 amino acids. CDR3: CATQPGQGGNIQYF. The CDR3 coding sequence is TGTGCCACACAACCGGGACAGGGGGGGAACATTCAGTACTTC.

The V gene is TRBV6-4, the J gene TRBJ2-3; 9 bases map to TRBD2. CDR1 MRHNA and CDR2 SNTAGT come from the germline V gene. Trimming took 3 bases from V and 4 from J; bases not matched to a gene: 8. The CDR3 has 16 amino acids. This CDR3 is CASSETNAGGPDTQYF. CDR3 coding DNA: TGTGCCAGCAGTGAAACCAACGCGGGAGGGCCAGATACGCAGTATTTT.

The table lists this clone with a few counts. The J gene is TRBJ2-7, the V gene TRBV7-9; no clear D. There are 16 residues in the CDR3. The germline V gene has CDR1 SEHNR and CDR2 FQNEAQ (reference sequence). The V and J ends lost 1 base and 5 bases respectively, with 18 bases between them. CDR3 protein: CASSLGVSQLYHEQYF. The DNA of the CDR3 is TGTGCCAGCAGCTTAGGCGTCTCCCAGTTATACCACGAGCAGTACTTC.

The V and J genes are TRBV28 and TRBJ1-6; 9 nucleotides match TRBD1. CDR1 and CDR2 from the germline V gene are MDHEN and SYDVKM. The CDR3 has 15 amino acids. J gave up 7 bases and V 6 bases, and 7 bases lay outside the gene matches. CDR3 DNA: TGTGCCAGCAGCTATCGGACAGGGGTAAATTCACCCCTCCACTTT. Translating gives CASSYRTGVNSPLHF.

The chain carries TRBV11-2 and TRBJ1-5; D gene ambiguous. This CDR3 is 10 amino acids long. Germline values: CDR1 SGHAT, CDR2 FQNNGV. Trimming left V 7 bases short and J 9 bases short, with 7 bases between. Written as DNA, the CDR3 is TGTGCCAGCAAAAGCCCGCCCCAGCATTTT. Its protein is CASKSPPQHF.

This clone was found a few times. This chain uses TRBV30 with TRBJ1-3, with D possibly matching TRBD1 (6 bases). Looked up from germline, CDR1 is GTSNPN and CDR2 is SVGIG (reference sequence). V gave up 0 bases and J gave up 4 bases, with 13 bases separating them. The CDR3 has 15 residues. The CDR3 is CAWSVRGSSGNTIYF. CDR3 in DNA: TGTGCCTGGAGTGTAAGGGGGTCTTCAGGAAACACCATATATTTT.

The CDR3 spells CASSLRTGGNSPLHF. DNA for the CDR3: TGTGCCAGCAGCTTGCGGACAGGGGGTAATTCACCCCTCCACTTT. The V and J genes are TRBV7-2 and TRBJ1-6, with TRBD1 identical over 10 bases. Germline V gene data show CDR1 as SGHTA and CDR2 as FQGNSA. Trimming cost V 3 bases and J 6 bases; bases outside gene matches: 2. The CDR3 consists of 15 residues. Drawing the rest from reference TRBV7-2 and TRBJ1-6, the complete variable domain is GAGVSQSPSNKVTEKGKDVELRCDPISGHTALYWYRQSLGQGLEFLIYFQGNSAPDKSGLPSDRFSAERTGGSVSTLTIQRTQQEDSAVYLCASSLRTGGNSPLHFGNGTRLTVT.

The chain employs TRBV5-1 and TRBJ2-3, with D uncertain. Germline CDR1 SGHRS, CDR2 YFSETQ. V was cut by 0 bases and J by 0 bases, with 11 bases left in between. The CDR3 runs to 16 residues. DNA of the CDR3: TGCGCCAGCAGCTTGGTGGGTTACTCTAGCACAGATACGCAGTATTTT. Protein sequence: CASSLVGYSSTDTQYF.

CDR3 sequence reads: CASSSRGSQNTIYF. The CDR3 nucleotides read TGTGCCAGCAGCTCTCGAGGCAGTCAAAACACCATATATTTT. The J gene is TRBJ1-3, the V gene TRBV11-3; no clear D gene. Germline CDR1 SGHNT, CDR2 YENEEA. The CDR3 has 14 amino acids. V was cut by 4 bases and J by 6 bases, with 13 bases left in between.

The chain couples TRBV5-1 to TRBJ2-7, with TRBD1 identical over 10 bases. Germline V gene data show CDR1 as SGHRS and CDR2 as YFSETQ. The junction had 2 bases not matched to a gene; V was cut back by 0 bases and J by 2 bases. The CDR3 is 15 amino acids. CDR3 DNA sequence: TGCGCCAGCAGCTTGGGGACAGGGGGTACCTACGAGCAGTACGTC. It yields the protein CASSLGTGGTYEQYV.

In DNA, the CDR3 is TGCAGCGTCGCTCGCGGCGGGGGTACCGGGGAGCTGTTTTTT. Translated: CSVARGGGTGELFF. V and J are TRBV29-1 and TRBJ2-2; 7 nucleotides agree with TRBD2. CDR3 length: 14 residues. Looked up from germline, CDR1 is SQVTM and CDR2 is ANQGSEA. Unmatched junction bases numbered 9, after V lost 6 bases and J lost 5 bases.